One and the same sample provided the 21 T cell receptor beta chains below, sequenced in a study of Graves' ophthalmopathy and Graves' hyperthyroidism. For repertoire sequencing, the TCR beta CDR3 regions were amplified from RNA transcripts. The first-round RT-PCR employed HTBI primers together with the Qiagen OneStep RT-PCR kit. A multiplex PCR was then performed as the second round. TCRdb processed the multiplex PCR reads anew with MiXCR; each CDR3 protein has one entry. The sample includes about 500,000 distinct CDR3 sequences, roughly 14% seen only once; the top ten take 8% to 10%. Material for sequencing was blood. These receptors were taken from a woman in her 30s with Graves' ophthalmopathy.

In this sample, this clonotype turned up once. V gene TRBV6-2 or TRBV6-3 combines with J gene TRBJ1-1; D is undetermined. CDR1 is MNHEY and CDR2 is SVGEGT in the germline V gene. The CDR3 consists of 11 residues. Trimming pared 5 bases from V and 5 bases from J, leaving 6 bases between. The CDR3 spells CASSGITEAFF. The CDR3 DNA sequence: TGTGCCAGCAGTGGGATTACTGAAGCTTTCTTT.

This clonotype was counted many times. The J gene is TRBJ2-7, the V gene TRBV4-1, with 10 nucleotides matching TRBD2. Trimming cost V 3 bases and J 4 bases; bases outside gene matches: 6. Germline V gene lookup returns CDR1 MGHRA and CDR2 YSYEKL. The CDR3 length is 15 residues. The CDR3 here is CASSQRLAGLYEQYF. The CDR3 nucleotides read TGCGCCAGCAGCCAGAGACTAGCGGGCCTGTACGAGCAGTACTTC.

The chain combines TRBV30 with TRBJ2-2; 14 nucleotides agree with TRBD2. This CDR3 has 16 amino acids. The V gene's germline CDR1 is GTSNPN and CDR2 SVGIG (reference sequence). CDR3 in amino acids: CACKGLAGANTGELFF. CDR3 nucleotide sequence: TGTGCATGCAAGGGACTAGCGGGGGCCAACACCGGGGAGCTGTTTTTT.

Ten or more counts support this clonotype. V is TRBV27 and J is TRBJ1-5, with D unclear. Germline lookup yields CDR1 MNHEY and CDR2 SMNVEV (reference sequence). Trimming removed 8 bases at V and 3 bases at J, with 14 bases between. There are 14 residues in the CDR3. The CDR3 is CASGPGPLNQPQHF. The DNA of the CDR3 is TGTGCCAGCGGACCCGGACCCCTCAATCAGCCCCAGCATTTT.

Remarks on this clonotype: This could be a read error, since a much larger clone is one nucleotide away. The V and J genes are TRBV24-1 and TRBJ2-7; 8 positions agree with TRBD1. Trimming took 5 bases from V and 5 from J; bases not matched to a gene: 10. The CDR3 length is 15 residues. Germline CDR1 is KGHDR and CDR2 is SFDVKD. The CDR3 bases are TGTGCCACCAGTGGCGGACAGGGTACTAGCCACGAGCAGTACTTC. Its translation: CATSGGQGTSHEQYF.

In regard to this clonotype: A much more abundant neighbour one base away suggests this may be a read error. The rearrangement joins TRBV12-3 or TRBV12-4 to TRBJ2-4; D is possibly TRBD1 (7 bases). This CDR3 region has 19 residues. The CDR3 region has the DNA TGTGCCAGCAGTCCTAGGGGACAGACTCTCTCACTAGCCAAAAACATTAAGTACTTC. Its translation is CASSPRGQTLSLAKNIKYF.

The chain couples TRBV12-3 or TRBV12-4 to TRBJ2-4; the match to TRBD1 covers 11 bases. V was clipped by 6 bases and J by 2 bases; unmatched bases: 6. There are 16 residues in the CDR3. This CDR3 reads CASSAGQGATKNIQYF. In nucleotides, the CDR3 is TGTGCCAGCAGCGCCGGACAGGGGGCGACCAAAAACATTCAGTACTTC.

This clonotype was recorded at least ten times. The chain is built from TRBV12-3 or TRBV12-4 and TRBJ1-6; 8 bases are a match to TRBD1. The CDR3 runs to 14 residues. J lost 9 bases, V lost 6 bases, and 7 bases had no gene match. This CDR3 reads CASRGQGNSSPLHF. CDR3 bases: TGTGCCAGCAGAGGACAGGGAAATAGTTCACCCCTCCACTTT.

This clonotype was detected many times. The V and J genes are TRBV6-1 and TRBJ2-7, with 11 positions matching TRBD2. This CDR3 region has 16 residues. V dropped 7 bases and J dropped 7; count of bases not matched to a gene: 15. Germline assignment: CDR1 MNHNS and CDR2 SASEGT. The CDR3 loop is CASTTGTSGSGLEQYF. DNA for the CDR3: TGTGCCAGCACCACTGGGACTAGCGGATCGGGTCTGGAGCAGTACTTC.

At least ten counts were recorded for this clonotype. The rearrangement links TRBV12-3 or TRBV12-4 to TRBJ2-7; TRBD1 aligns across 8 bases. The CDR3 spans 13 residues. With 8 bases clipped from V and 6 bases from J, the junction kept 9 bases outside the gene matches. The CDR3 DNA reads TGTGCCAGCCAGTCGGACAGGGCAGGCGAGCAGTACTTC. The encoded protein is CASQSDRAGEQYF.

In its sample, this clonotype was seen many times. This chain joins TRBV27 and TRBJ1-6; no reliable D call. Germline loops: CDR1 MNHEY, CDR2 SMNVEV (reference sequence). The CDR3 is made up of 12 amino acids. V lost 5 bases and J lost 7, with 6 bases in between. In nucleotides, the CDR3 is TGTGCCAGCAGTATCAGGAATTCACCCCTCCACTTT. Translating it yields CASSIRNSPLHF.

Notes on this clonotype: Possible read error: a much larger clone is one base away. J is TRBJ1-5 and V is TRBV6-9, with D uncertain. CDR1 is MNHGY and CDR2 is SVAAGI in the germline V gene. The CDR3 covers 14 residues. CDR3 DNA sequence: TGTGCCAGCAACCTCTCTCCCTCCAATCAGCCCCAGCGTTTT. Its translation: CASNLSPSNQPQRF.

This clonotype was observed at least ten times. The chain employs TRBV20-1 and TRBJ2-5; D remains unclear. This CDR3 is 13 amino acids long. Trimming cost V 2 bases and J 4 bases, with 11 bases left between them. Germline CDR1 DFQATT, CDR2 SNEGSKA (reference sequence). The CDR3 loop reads CSARFRPPETQYF. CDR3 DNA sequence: TGCAGTGCTAGATTCCGACCCCCAGAGACCCAGTACTTC.

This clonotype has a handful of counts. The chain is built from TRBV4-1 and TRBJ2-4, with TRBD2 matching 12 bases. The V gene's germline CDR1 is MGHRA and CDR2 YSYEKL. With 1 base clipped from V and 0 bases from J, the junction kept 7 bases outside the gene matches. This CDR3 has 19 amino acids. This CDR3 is CASSQGRETSGRAKNIQYF. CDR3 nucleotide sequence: TGCGCCAGCAGCCAAGGTCGAGAGACTAGCGGGAGAGCCAAAAACATTCAGTACTTC.

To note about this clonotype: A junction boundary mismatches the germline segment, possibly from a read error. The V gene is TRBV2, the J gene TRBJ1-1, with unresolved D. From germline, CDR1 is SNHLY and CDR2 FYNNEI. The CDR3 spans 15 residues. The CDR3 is CTSSELASDGTEAFF. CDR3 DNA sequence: TGTACCAGCAGTGAGTTGGCTAGCGACGGCACTGAAGCTTTCTTT.

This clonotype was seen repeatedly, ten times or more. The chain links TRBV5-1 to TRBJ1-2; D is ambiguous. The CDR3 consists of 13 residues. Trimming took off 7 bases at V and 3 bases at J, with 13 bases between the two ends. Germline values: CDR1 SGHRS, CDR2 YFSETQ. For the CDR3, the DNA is TGCGCCAGCTCGGGCCATTTGGACTATGGCTACACCTTC. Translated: CASSGHLDYGYTF.

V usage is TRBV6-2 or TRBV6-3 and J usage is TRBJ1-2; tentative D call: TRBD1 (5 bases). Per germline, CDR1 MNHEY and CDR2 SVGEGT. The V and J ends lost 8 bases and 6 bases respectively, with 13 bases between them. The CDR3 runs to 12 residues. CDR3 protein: CASRDGMDGYTF. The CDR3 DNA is TGTGCCAGCCGGGACGGTATGGATGGCTACACCTTC.

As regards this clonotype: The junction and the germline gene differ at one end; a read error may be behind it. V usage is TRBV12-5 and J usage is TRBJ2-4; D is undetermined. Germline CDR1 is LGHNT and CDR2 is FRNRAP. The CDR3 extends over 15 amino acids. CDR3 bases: TGTGCTAGTGCCAAACCCCTCCAGGCCAAAAACATTAAGTACTTC. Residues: CASAKPLQAKNIKYF.

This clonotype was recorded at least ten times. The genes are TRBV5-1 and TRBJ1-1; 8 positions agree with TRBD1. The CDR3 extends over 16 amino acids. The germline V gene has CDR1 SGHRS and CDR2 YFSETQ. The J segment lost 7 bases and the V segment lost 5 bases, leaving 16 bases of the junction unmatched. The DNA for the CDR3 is TGCGCCAGCAGGGGTTTGGGAATGCAGGGGGCTATTGAAGCTTTCTTT. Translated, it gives CASRGLGMQGAIEAFF.

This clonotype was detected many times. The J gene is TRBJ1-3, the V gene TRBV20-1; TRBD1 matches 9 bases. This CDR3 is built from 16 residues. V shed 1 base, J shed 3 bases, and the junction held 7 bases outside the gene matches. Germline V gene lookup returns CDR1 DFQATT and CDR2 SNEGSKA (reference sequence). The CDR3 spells CSARAMGQGGGNTIYF. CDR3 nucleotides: TGCAGTGCTAGAGCCATGGGACAGGGAGGTGGAAACACCATATATTTT.

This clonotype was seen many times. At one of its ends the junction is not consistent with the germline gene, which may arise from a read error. CDR3 in amino acids: CASSLGDSDSYEQYF. The CDR3 DNA is TGTGCTAGCAGCTTAGGGGACAGTGACTCCTACGAGCAGTACTTC. The V and J genes are TRBV7-7 and TRBJ2-7, with TRBD1 identical over 7 bases. This CDR3 is built from 15 residues. Looked up from germline, CDR1 is SSHAT and CDR2 is FNYEAQ (reference sequence).